The sequence of this T cell receptor beta chain was determined in a study of a mutant IDH1 vaccine in newly diagnosed glioma. The sample holds one count of this clone. No antigen is known for it. Profiling relied on immunoSEQ multiplex PCR, and the TCRdb table lists in-frame clones only, not all of them. The data show 55,000 to 70,000 clones, approximately 90% seen once. Sample time point: week 11, during vaccination. Topical imiquimod was applied with each vaccine dose, which held 300 ug of mutant IDH1 20-mer peptide. The CDR3 consists of 12 residues. Germline V gene data show CDR1 as SNHLY and CDR2 as FYNNEI. V lost 3 bases and J lost 9, with 6 bases in between. Points from the study as a whole: Apparently unrelated to pseudoprogression were changes in the top peripheral T cell clonotypes.

Sequenced here: PBMCs, sampled from a glioma patient whose treatment included an IDH1 peptide vaccine. The chain couples TRBV2 to TRBJ1-6; D remains ambiguous. The TCR originated in a middle-aged man with glioma. CDR3: CASSDSFSPLHF. CDR3 DNA: TGTGCCAGCAGTGACAGTTTTTCACCCCTCCACTTT.